A single sample is the source of the 29 T cell receptor beta chains below, sequenced in a study of T cells in Graves' hyperthyroidism and ophthalmopathy. From RNA transcripts, TCR beta CDR3 regions were amplified. A set of HTBI primers served as the primers for a first-round RT-PCR of the TCR CDR3. TCRdb reanalysed the multiplex PCR reads using MiXCR and keeps one entry per CDR3 protein. The table records 500,000 to 600,000 distinct CDR3 sequences, 35% to 55% of them present only once. Sequencing was carried out using peripheral blood or thyroid tissue (not recorded which). The receptor set was obtained from an adult woman with Graves' disease, either hyperthyroidism or ophthalmopathy (not recorded which).

The CDR3 loop reads CATSSGNEQYF. As DNA, the CDR3 is TGTGCCACGTCTAGCGGGAACGAGCAGTACTTC. The J gene is TRBJ2-7, the V gene TRBV7-9; 9 bases fit TRBD2. V trimming: 10 bases; J trimming: 5 bases; junction bases outside the gene matches: 3. Looked up from germline, CDR1 is SEHNR and CDR2 is FQNEAQ (reference sequence). The CDR3 length is 11 residues.

With respect to this clonotype: Relative to the germline gene, one junction end is altered; a read error may explain this. J is TRBJ1-1 and V is TRBV6-5, with 7 bases aligning to TRBD1. Germline CDR1 is MNHEY and CDR2 is SVGAGI. This CDR3 spans 14 amino acids. For the CDR3, the DNA is TGCGCCAGCAGTGAGACAGGGAGTTTGAGTGAAGCTTTCTTT. Residues: CASSETGSLSEAFF.

DNA for the CDR3: TGTGCCATCAGTGAGTTCCAAGGACAGGGGGGGCCCCAGCATTTT. Translation: CAISEFQGQGGPQHF. The chain carries TRBV10-3 and TRBJ1-5; 10 bases are shared with TRBD1. This CDR3 has 15 residues. The V segment lost 1 base and the J segment 9 bases; nucleotides outside the gene matches: 6. Germline V lookup: CDR1 ENHRY, CDR2 SYGVKD.

The sample holds many counts of this clonotype. The genes are TRBV9 and TRBJ1-2; 8 bases match TRBD1. Looked up from germline, CDR1 is SGDLS and CDR2 is YYNGEE. CDR3 length: 13 amino acids. V shed 0 bases and J 7 bases; nucleotides not matched to a gene: 2. This CDR3 is CASSVEQGAGYTF. CDR3 nucleotide sequence: TGTGCCAGCAGCGTAGAGCAGGGGGCTGGCTACACCTTC. Supplemented by reference TRBV9 and TRBJ1-2, the full variable domain reads DSGVTQTPKHLITATGQRVTLRCSPRSGDLSVYWYQQSLDQGLQFLIQYYNGEERAKGNILERFSAQQFPDLHSELNLSSLELGDSALYFCASSVEQGAGYTFGSGTRLTVV.

This clonotype was detected ten times or more. This chain uses TRBV2 with TRBJ2-7; 8 bases fit TRBD1. Germline CDR1 reads SNHLY; CDR2 reads FYNNEI. The CDR3 has 16 residues. Losses at the gene ends were 7 bases for V and 6 bases for J; bases not matched to a gene: 17. The CDR3 DNA is TGTGCCAGCACCCCCCCAGTGGGGACAGGCCCTTCCGAGCAGTACTTC. It yields the protein CASTPPVGTGPSEQYF.

This clonotype has a handful of counts. The chain couples TRBV6-2 or TRBV6-3 to TRBJ2-7; 7 positions agree with TRBD1. Germline V gene lookup returns CDR1 MNHEY and CDR2 SVGEGT. Trimming at V came to 7 bases and at J to 6 bases, leaving 6 bases not matched to a gene. This CDR3 is built from 12 residues. The CDR3: CASNDDRAEQYF. In nucleotides, the CDR3 is TGTGCCAGCAACGACGACAGGGCCGAGCAGTACTTC.

In this sample, this clonotype turned up many times. Sequence at one end of the junction differs from germline and may be a read error. The chain has TRBV5-1 and TRBJ1-4; D gene uncertain. The germline gives CDR1 SGHRS, CDR2 YFSETQ. The CDR3 runs to 14 residues. For the CDR3, the DNA is TGTGCCAGCAGCTTAGGACGGGGAAATGAAAAACTGTTTTTT. Its translation is CASSLGRGNEKLFF.

The chain employs TRBV29-1 and TRBJ1-5; D is uncertain. V dropped 4 bases and J dropped 4 bases, with 11 bases sitting between them. This CDR3 has 13 residues. CDR1 and CDR2 from the germline V gene are SQVTM and ANQGSEA. CDR3 sequence (DNA): TGCAGCGTTGCGGCCGAGGGAAATCAGCCCCAGCATTTT. As protein: CSVAAEGNQPQHF.

V gene TRBV5-5 combines with J gene TRBJ2-5; D tentatively fits TRBD1 or TRBD2 (6 bases each). V lost 8 bases and J 5 bases, leaving 19 bases between the germline ends. The germline V gene encodes CDR1 SGHKS and CDR2 YYEKEE (reference sequence). This CDR3 is 14 amino acids long. The CDR3 sequence is CASTLGGQGETQYF. Written as DNA, the CDR3 is TGTGCCAGTACCCTAGGGGGGCAGGGGGAGACCCAGTACTTC.

Only one count was recorded for this clonotype. At one end the junction does not follow the germline gene, possibly because of a read error. J is TRBJ1-2 and V is TRBV10-3; 7 nucleotides align to TRBD1. Germline assignment: CDR1 ENHRY and CDR2 SYGVKD. The CDR3 is made up of 15 amino acids. The CDR3 nucleotides read TGTGCCATCAGGGAGTCGACGGCAGGGACAGACGGCTACACCTTC. It yields the protein CAIRESTAGTDGYTF.

This clonotype was counted many times. The chain carries TRBV19 and TRBJ1-2; D is unresolved. The CDR3 covers 14 residues. Germline-derived CDR1 and CDR2 are LNHDA and SQIVND (reference sequence). V shed 4 bases and J shed 6 bases, with 15 bases lying between them. The CDR3, as DNA: TGTGCCAGTAGTACGAGAGGGTCCCTTAATGGCTACACCTTC. It encodes CASSTRGSLNGYTF.

J is TRBJ2-5 and V is TRBV2; 9 nucleotides line up with TRBD2. V gave up 4 bases and J gave up 5 bases; unmatched junction bases: 5. Germline V gene sequence: CDR1 SNHLY, CDR2 FYNNEI. The CDR3 runs to 14 residues. The CDR3 is CASSGGREGETQYF. In DNA, the CDR3 is TGTGCCAGCAGTGGCGGGAGGGAAGGGGAGACCCAGTACTTC.

This chain joins TRBV20-1 and TRBJ1-1; no firm D call. The CDR3 extends over 14 amino acids. Between the trimmed V and J ends, which lost 3 bases and 5 bases, there was a span of 16 bases. Germline V lookup: CDR1 DFQATT, CDR2 SNEGSKA (reference sequence). The CDR3 bases are TGCAGTGCTAGCGGTAGCGGGCAAGAAACTGAAGCTTTCTTT. Translating gives CSASGSGQETEAFF.

In the case of this clonotype: At one end, the junction sequence differs from germline, possibly due to a read error. This rearrangement joins TRBV11-2 to TRBJ1-5; a weak D match, TRBD1 (6 bases). Germline loops: CDR1 SGHAT, CDR2 FQNNGV. The CDR3 runs to 18 residues. As DNA, the CDR3 is TGCGCCAGCAGCCAAGATAGGTTAGGCGGGATTCGGGGGCAGCCCCAGCATTTC. Amino acids: CASSQDRLGGIRGQPQHF.

This clonotype showed up many times. The J gene is TRBJ1-2, the V gene TRBV20-1; D may be TRBD1 (6 bases). Germline lookup yields CDR1 DFQATT and CDR2 SNEGSKA (reference sequence). V was clipped by 6 bases and J by 0 bases, with 11 bases between them. CDR3 length equals 13 residues. The CDR3 spells CSASDRSNYGYTF. CDR3 bases: TGCAGTGCCTCGGACAGATCTAACTATGGCTACACCTTC.

V is TRBV11-2 and J is TRBJ1-2, with no clear D. The germline V and J ends were trimmed by 5 bases and 0 bases, with 13 bases remaining between them. Germline V lookup: CDR1 SGHAT, CDR2 FQNNGV. CDR3 length equals 15 residues. CDR3 coding DNA: TGTGCCAGCAGCCAAGATACTGAGGCTAACTATGGCTACACCTTC. Residues: CASSQDTEANYGYTF.

There are many counts of this clonotype. The rearrangement joins TRBV20-1 to TRBJ1-3; D not resolved. The CDR3 consists of 11 residues. The germline V gene has CDR1 DFQATT and CDR2 SNEGSKA (reference sequence). Deletions cut 5 bases from V and 2 bases from J, with 4 bases between. The CDR3 here is CSAPTGNTIYF. The CDR3 DNA sequence: TGCAGTGCTCCGACTGGAAACACCATATATTTT.

The chain links TRBV19 to TRBJ2-5; D call uncertain. The CDR3 is 15 residues long. The ends were cut back, 9 bases at V and 0 bases at J, with 17 bases in the middle. Germline assignment: CDR1 LNHDA and CDR2 SQIVND (reference sequence). In DNA form, the CDR3 reads TGTGCCAGCAGCTTAGTCGTACCGTACCAAGAGACCCAGTACTTC. This sequence encodes CASSLVVPYQETQYF.

Concerning this clonotype itself: Relative to the germline gene, one junction end is altered; a read error may explain this. The J gene is TRBJ1-1, the V gene TRBV12-3 or TRBV12-4, with TRBD1 as a possible D gene (5 bases). This CDR3 has 11 amino acids. Here the CDR3 DNA reads TGTGCCAGCAGCATCAGGGTCGAAGCTTCCTTT. Encoded protein: CASSIRVEASF.

This clonotype was found a few times. This sequence joins TRBV10-3 and TRBJ2-7, with a possible D match to TRBD2 (5 bases). V was shortened by 6 bases and J by 4 bases, with 13 bases between the two germline ends. The CDR3 runs to 13 residues. Germline lookup yields CDR1 ENHRY and CDR2 SYGVKD. The CDR3 region has the DNA TGTGCCATCAGCGACGTTAGGGAGTACGAGCAGTACTTC. Amino acids: CAISDVREYEQYF.

This clonotype was seen at least ten times. The chain uses TRBV11-2 and TRBJ1-5; D not certain. Trimming stripped 6 bases from V and 0 bases from J, with 6 bases between. The CDR3 is 13 residues long. Germline CDR1 is SGHAT and CDR2 is FQNNGV. CDR3 protein: CASSSHSNQPQHF. The CDR3 DNA is TGTGCCAGCAGTAGCCATAGCAATCAGCCCCAGCATTTT.

There are a few counts of this clonotype. The chain is built from TRBV9 and TRBJ2-2; D may match TRBD1 or TRBD2 (5 bases each). The V gene lost 5 bases and the J gene lost 5 bases, with 13 bases spanning the gap. The CDR3 is made up of 14 amino acids. Germline V gene data show CDR1 as SGDLS and CDR2 as YYNGEE. This chain's CDR3 is CASRTGTSTGELFF. CDR3 in DNA: TGTGCCAGCAGGACCGGGACGTCTACCGGGGAGCTGTTTTTT.

The chain recombines TRBV20-1 with TRBJ1-5; D may be TRBD1 (6 bases). CDR3 size: 13 residues. The germline V and J ends were trimmed by 5 bases and 11 bases, with 19 bases remaining between them. The V gene's germline CDR1 is DFQATT and CDR2 SNEGSKA (reference sequence). CDR3 DNA sequence: TGCAGTGCTTATACAGGGCTACGAGGTACCCAGCATTTT. Protein: CSAYTGLRGTQHF.

The chain uses TRBV28 and TRBJ1-2, with 7 bases matching TRBD1. V dropped 4 bases and J dropped 2; count of bases not matched to a gene: 13. The germline V gene has CDR1 MDHEN and CDR2 SYDVKM. The CDR3 runs to 17 residues. The CDR3 bases are TGTGCCAGCAGTTACAGCCTCATACAGGGGCTGAACTATGGCTACACCTTC. As protein: CASSYSLIQGLNYGYTF.

This clonotype was seen a few times. The chain recombines TRBV11-1 with TRBJ2-2; D is undetermined. The CDR3 has 14 amino acids. Germline CDR1 and CDR2: SGHAT and FQDESV (reference sequence). Trimming took 5 bases from V and 2 from J, leaving 9 bases between them. Here the CDR3 reads CASSPRSNTGELFF. CDR3 coding DNA: TGTGCCAGCAGCCCGCGCTCTAACACCGGGGAGCTGTTTTTT.

This clonotype was recorded many times. The chain employs TRBV27 and TRBJ1-6; the match to TRBD1 covers 9 bases. Germline CDR1 reads MNHEY; CDR2 reads SMNVEV (reference sequence). Trimming cost V 5 bases and J 9 bases; bases outside gene matches: 5. The CDR3 is 14 amino acids. CDR3 amino acids: CASSNDRGFSPLHF. CDR3 in DNA: TGTGCCAGCAGTAACGACAGGGGGTTTTCACCCCTCCACTTT.

The table lists this clonotype with many counts. The chain joins TRBV12-3 or TRBV12-4 to TRBJ2-7; no definite D call. V lost 6 bases and J 2 bases, leaving 17 bases between the germline ends. The CDR3 consists of 15 residues. The CDR3: CASSPRAAPTYEQYF. The CDR3 nucleotides read TGTGCCAGCAGCCCTCGGGCAGCACCGACCTACGAGCAGTACTTC.

This clonotype was seen ten or more times. The chain joins TRBV10-3 to TRBJ1-5; maybe TRBD1 (6 bases). Trimming removed 3 bases from V and 0 bases from J, with 9 bases in between. This CDR3 comprises 15 residues. Germline CDR1 reads ENHRY; CDR2 reads SYGVKD. The CDR3 loop reads CAISEFRGSNQPQHF. CDR3 DNA sequence: TGTGCCATCAGTGAATTCAGGGGTAGCAATCAGCCCCAGCATTTT.

J is TRBJ2-7 and V is TRBV9; the match to TRBD2 covers 14 bases. The J call may be mistaken, given a closer DNA end match to TRBJ2-1. CDR1 is SGDLS, CDR2 YYNGEE, per germline. The CDR3 covers 16 residues. The CDR3 region is CASSTGLAGVLNEQFF. The CDR3, as DNA: TGTGCCAGCAGCACGGGACTAGCGGGAGTTTTAAATGAGCAGTTCTTC.